This record looks at one T cell receptor beta chain sequence and its context. Its specificity is not known. Germline V gene lookup returns CDR1 GTSNPN and CDR2 SVGIG (reference sequence). The CDR3 has 17 amino acids. Deletions cut 0 bases from V and 4 bases from J, with 21 bases between. The data were obtained in a study of T cell responses to AZD1222 COVID-19 vaccine. Repertoires were generated with immunoSEQ multiplex PCR, while TCRdb's copy carries only in-frame clones and drops some. The sample contains 100,000 to 120,000 clones, approximately 94% of which appear only once. Study results and caveats: White British donors predominated, females outnumbered males, and clonal diversity was possibly underestimated.

Second doses were pooled across both intervals (about 4 or about 12 weeks). The rearrangement links TRBV30 to TRBJ1-2; D is perhaps TRBD1 (6 bases). This material consisted of peripheral blood, taken 28 days after the second AZD1222 dose. The sequence came from an adult who received the AZD1222 COVID-19 vaccine. CDR3 DNA sequence: TGTGCCTGGAGTGTACTCACAACAGGGTGGGTTACCTATGGCTACACCTTC. This sequence encodes CAWSVLTTGWVTYGYTF.